The clone carrying this TCR beta chain was seen many times. Antigen: not known. The germline V and J ends were trimmed by 0 bases and 7 bases, with 10 bases remaining between them. Germline values: CDR1 SGHTA, CDR2 FQGTGA. There are 14 residues in the CDR3. Amplification of TCR alpha and beta CDR3 regions from RNA used iRepertoire nested multiplex PCR. Input was roughly 100-450 ng of tissue mRNA or PBMC total RNA. TCRdb passed the multiplex PCR reads through MiXCR, listing each CDR3 protein once. The profile covers some 22,000 distinct CDR3 sequences, with around 23% appearing a single time and approximately 14% taken by the ten largest. The source of the sample is a study of glioma-infiltrating T cells. Overall study findings and caveats: Non-neoplastic patients had below-expected tissue-blood divergence, while all gliomas exceeded expectation.

The chain couples TRBV7-3 to TRBJ2-1; TRBD1 is a possible D gene (5 bases). The clonotype comes from a human donor with low-grade glioma or glioblastoma, undergoing nonglioma brain surgery, or in good health (not recorded which). Source material: glioma tissue, nonneoplastic brain tissue, or PBMCs (not recorded which). The CDR3 DNA sequence: TGTGCCAGCAGCTTAACGGGGCCTAAGAATGAGCAGTTCTTC. Translated: CASSLTGPKNEQFF.